This entry features one T cell receptor (beta chain) sequence. No antigen is known for it. TCRdb processed the 5' RACE reads anew with MiXCR; each CDR3 protein has one entry. The profile covers tens of thousands of distinct CDR3 sequences, with roughly 8.7% appearing a single time and 6% to 7.5% taken by the ten largest. V trimming: 5 bases; J trimming: 3 bases; junction bases outside the gene matches: 6. Germline CDR1 reads MNHEY; CDR2 reads SVGEGT. CDR3 length: 14 residues. This sample was included in a study of spatial heterogeneity in lung cancer. Study-wide findings and caveats: Blood carried ubiquitous expanded tumor TCRs more at resection than follow-up.

Sample time point: sample taken at primary tumor resection. Unsorted whole RNA samples from tumor, nontumor lung or frozen PBMC were sequenced. Sequencing used PBMCs, obtained at surgery. The chain combines TRBV6-2 or TRBV6-3 with TRBJ2-7; 8 nucleotides match TRBD1. The receptor comes from a male donor with early-stage non-small cell lung cancer. The CDR3 DNA reads TGTGCCAGCAGTACTCGGACAGGGAGCTACGAGCAGTACTTC. Encoded protein: CASSTRTGSYEQYF.